This T cell receptor beta chain was profiled in a study of cytomegalovirus exposure and HLA in healthy donors. Overall study findings and caveats: For cytomegalovirus status, the classifier reportedly gave diagnoses with high specificity and sensitivity. Despite most TCR sequences being rare, some public TCRs occurred in many donors.

Trimming removed 4 bases from V and 5 bases from J, with 9 bases in between. The CDR3 sequence is 13 residues long. The germline V gene has CDR1 LNHDA and CDR2 SQIVND (reference sequence). PCR was performed using 60 Vbeta and 13 Jbeta primers. The repertoire was sequenced with immunoSEQ multiplex PCR; TCRdb's copy has only in-frame clones and lacks some. The table shows about 190,000 clones, with about 85% occurring only once. This clone was seen more than once but under ten times. Its antigen is currently unknown. The chain employs TRBV19 and TRBJ1-5; D not certain. This clonotype was sampled from a boy aged 2-15 years in good health and CMV-seronegative. Sample: PBMCs. The CDR3 here is CASSTRRDQPQHF. DNA for the CDR3: TGTGCCAGTAGTACGCGCCGTGATCAGCCCCAGCATTTT. Supplemented by reference TRBV19 and TRBJ1-5, the full variable domain reads DGGITQSPKYLFRKEGQNVTLSCEQNLNHDAMYWYRQDPGQGLRLIYYSQIVNDFQKGDIAEGYSVSREKKESFPLTVTSAQKNPTAFYLCASSTRRDQPQHFGDGTRLSIL.